This note documents a single T cell receptor (beta chain) sequence. Its antigen is currently unknown. The CDR3 regions of TCR beta were amplified from RNA transcripts. The TCR CDR3 was amplified in a first-round RT-PCR using the HTBI primer set. TCRdb reprocessed the multiplex PCR reads via MiXCR and lists one record per CDR3 protein. The sample contains about 540,000 distinct CDR3 sequences, 35% to 55% of which appear only once. The sample originates from a study of T cells in Graves' hyperthyroidism and ophthalmopathy. Study-wide results and limits: The model anticipated ophthalmopathy a median around six months pre-onset.

Germline-derived CDR1 and CDR2 are SGHTA and FQGNSA. V was cut by 4 bases and J by 7 bases, with 10 bases left in between. The CDR3 length is 13 residues. Sequenced: peripheral blood or thyroid tissue (not recorded which). The chain has TRBV7-2 and TRBJ1-4, with D maybe TRBD1 (5 bases). The clonotype comes from a young woman with Graves' hyperthyroidism. CDR3: CASSSDIREKLFF. CDR3 DNA sequence: TGTGCCAGCAGCTCGGACATCCGTGAAAAACTGTTTTTT.